This T cell receptor beta chain was sequenced during a study of radiotherapy plus CTLA-4 blockade in lung cancer. Study as a whole: Objective response rate was about 18%; disease control rate, around 30%.

TCRdb keeps only in-frame clones here, not all; method: immunoSEQ multiplex PCR. Of 55,000 to 65,000 clones listed, roughly three quarters are singletons. This clone was seen just once. CDR3 size: 15 residues. The germline CDR1 and CDR2 sequences are LGHNA and YSLEER. The V and J ends lost 1 base and 6 bases, in that order; junction bases with no gene match: 4. Here the sequenced sample was peripheral blood, taken from a patient treated with radiotherapy plus ipilimumab. The chain recombines TRBV4-3 with TRBJ2-2; 8 bases match TRBD2. This sequence originates from a human donor with non-small cell lung cancer who had a complete response to radiotherapy plus ipilimumab. CDR3 in amino acids: CASSQVGLDAGELFF. CDR3 sequence (DNA): TGCGCCAGCAGCCAAGTGGGACTAGACGCCGGGGAGCTGTTTTTT.